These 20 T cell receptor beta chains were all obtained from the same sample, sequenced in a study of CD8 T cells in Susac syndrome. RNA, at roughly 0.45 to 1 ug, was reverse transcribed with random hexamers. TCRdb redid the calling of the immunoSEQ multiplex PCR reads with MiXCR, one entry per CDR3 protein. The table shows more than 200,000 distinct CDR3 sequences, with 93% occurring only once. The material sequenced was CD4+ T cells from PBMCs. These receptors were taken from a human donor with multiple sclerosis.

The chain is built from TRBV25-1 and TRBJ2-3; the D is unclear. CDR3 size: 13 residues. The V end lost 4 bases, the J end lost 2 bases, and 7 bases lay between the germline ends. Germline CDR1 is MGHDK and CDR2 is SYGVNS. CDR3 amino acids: CASSGLLTDTQYF. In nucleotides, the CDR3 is TGTGCCAGCAGTGGGCTGCTCACAGATACGCAGTATTTT.

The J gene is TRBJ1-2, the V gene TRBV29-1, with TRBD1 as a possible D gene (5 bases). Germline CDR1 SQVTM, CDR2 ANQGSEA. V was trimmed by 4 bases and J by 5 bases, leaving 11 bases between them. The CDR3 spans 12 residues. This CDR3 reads CSVAQGGYGYTF. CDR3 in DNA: TGCAGCGTTGCCCAGGGAGGTTATGGCTACACCTTC.

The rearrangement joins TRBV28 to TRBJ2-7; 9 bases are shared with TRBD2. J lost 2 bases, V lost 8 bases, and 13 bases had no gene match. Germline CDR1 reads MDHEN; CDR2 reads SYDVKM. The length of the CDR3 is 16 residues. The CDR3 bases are TGTGCCAGCTCAATCGGGACTAGCATTCTCACCTACGAGCAGTACTTC. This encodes CASSIGTSILTYEQYF.

CDR3 region: CASQTLGGGPKNIQYF. CDR3 DNA sequence: TGTGCCAGCCAAACTCTGGGGGGTGGACCCAAAAACATTCAGTACTTC. This rearrangement joins TRBV3-1 to TRBJ2-4; weak D call: TRBD2 (6 bases). The length of the CDR3 is 16 residues. Per germline, CDR1 LGHDT and CDR2 YNNKEL (reference sequence). Trimming shortened V by 8 bases and J by 2 bases, and 19 bases separated the two germline ends. Filled out from reference TRBV3-1 and TRBJ2-4, the complete variable domain reads DTAVSQTPKYLVTQMGNDKSIKCEQNLGHDTMYWYKQDSKKFLKIMFSYNNKELIINETVPNRFSPKSPDKAHLNLHINSLELGDSAVYFCASQTLGGGPKNIQYFGAGTRLSVL.

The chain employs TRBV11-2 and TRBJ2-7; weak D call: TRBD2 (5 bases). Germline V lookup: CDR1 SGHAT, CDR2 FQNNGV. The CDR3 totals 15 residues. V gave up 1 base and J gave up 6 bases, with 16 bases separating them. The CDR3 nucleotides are TGTGCCAGCAGCTTAGGCCGGCTCACTCGGGGCGAGCAGTACTTC. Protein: CASSLGRLTRGEQYF.

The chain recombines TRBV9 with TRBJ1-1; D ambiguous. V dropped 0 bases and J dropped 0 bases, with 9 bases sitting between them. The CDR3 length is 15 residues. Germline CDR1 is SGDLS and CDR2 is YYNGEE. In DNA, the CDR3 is TGTGCCAGCAGCGTAGCGGCAGTCATGAACACTGAAGCTTTCTTT. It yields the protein CASSVAAVMNTEAFF.

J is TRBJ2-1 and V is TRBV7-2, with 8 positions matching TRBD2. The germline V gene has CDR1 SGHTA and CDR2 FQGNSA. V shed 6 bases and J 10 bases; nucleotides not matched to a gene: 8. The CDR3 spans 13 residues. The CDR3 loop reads CASSSGIIGEQFF. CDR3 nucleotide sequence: TGTGCCAGCAGTAGCGGGATTATAGGCGAGCAGTTCTTC.

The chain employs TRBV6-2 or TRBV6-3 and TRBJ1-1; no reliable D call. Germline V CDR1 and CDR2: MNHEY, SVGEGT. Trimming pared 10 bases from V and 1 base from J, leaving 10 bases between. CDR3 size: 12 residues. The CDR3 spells CATSDTNTEAFF. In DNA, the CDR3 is TGTGCCACGTCCGACACGAACACTGAAGCTTTCTTT.

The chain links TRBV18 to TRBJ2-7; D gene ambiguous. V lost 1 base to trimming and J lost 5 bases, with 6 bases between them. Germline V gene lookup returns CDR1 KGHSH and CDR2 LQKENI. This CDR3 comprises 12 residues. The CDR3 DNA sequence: TGTGCCAGCTCACCACTGGGTGACGAGCAGTACTTC. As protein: CASSPLGDEQYF.

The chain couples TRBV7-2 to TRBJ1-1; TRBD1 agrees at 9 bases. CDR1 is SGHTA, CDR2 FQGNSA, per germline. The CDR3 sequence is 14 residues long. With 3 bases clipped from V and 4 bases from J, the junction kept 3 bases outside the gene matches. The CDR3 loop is CASSFGTGSTEAFF. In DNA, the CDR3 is TGTGCCAGCAGCTTTGGGACAGGGTCCACTGAAGCTTTCTTT.

The CDR3 is CSAPLRTSGLQETQYF. The CDR3, as DNA: TGCAGTGCCCCCTTAAGGACTAGCGGACTACAAGAGACCCAGTACTTC. The chain uses TRBV20-1 and TRBJ2-5, with 10 nucleotides matching TRBD2. The CDR3 runs 16 residues. Per the germline V gene, CDR1 is DFQATT and CDR2 is SNEGSKA (reference sequence). V was clipped by 6 bases and J by 2 bases; unmatched bases: 12.

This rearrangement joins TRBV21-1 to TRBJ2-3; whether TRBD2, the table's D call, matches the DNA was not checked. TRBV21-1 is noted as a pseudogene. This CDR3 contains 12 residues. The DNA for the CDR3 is TGTGCCGAGGGAGAATACACAGATACGCAGTATTTT. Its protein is CAEGEYTDTQYF.

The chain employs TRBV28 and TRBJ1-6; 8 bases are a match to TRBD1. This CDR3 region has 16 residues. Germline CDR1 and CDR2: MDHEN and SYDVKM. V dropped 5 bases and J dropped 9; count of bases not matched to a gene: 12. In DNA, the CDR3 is TGTGCCAGCAGTCAAAGCCAGGGGGCGGGTCGTTCACCCCTCCACTTT. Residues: CASSQSQGAGRSPLHF.

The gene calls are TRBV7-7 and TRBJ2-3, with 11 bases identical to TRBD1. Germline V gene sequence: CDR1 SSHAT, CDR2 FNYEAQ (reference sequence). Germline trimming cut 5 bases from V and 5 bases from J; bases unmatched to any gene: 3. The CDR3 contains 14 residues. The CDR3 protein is CASSLGTGGDTQYF. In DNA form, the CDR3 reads TGTGCCAGCAGCCTCGGGACAGGGGGAGATACGCAGTATTTT.

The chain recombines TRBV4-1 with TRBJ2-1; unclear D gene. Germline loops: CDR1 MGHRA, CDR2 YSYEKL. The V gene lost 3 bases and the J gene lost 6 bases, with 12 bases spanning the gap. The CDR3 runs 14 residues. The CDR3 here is CASSQPLRINEQFF. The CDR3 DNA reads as TGCGCCAGCAGCCAGCCGTTACGGATCAATGAGCAGTTCTTC.

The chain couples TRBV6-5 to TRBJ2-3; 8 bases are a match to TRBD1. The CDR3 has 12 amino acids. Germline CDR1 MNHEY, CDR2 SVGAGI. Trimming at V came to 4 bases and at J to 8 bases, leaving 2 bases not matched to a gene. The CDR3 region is CASSSGGATQYF. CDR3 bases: TGTGCCAGCAGTTCAGGGGGCGCTACGCAGTATTTT.

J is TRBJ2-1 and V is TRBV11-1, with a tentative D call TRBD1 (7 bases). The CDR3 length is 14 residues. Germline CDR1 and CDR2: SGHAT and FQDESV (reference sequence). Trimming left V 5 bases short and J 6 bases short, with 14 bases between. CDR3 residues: CASSPNRGGNEQFF. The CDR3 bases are TGTGCCAGCAGCCCTAACAGGGGAGGCAATGAGCAGTTCTTC.

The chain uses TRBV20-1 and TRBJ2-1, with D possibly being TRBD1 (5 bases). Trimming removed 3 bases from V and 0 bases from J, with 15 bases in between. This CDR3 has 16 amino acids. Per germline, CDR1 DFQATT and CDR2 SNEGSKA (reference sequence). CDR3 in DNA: TGCAGTGCTAGCCACCCACGGACACCCTCCTACAATGAGCAGTTCTTC. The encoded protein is CSASHPRTPSYNEQFF.

DNA of the CDR3: TGTGCCAGTAGTTCCCCCAGCCATAGCAATCAGCCCCAGCATTTT. Its protein product is CASSSPSHSNQPQHF. The rearrangement joins TRBV19 to TRBJ1-5; D remains unclear. V was shortened by 5 bases and J by 0 bases, with 11 bases between the two germline ends. CDR3 length: 15 residues. Germline assignment: CDR1 LNHDA and CDR2 SQIVND (reference sequence). The variable domain in full, with the rest retrieved from reference TRBV19 and TRBJ1-5, is DGGITQSPKYLFRKEGQNVTLSCEQNLNHDAMYWYRQDPGQGLRLIYYSQIVNDFQKGDIAEGYSVSREKKESFPLTVTSAQKNPTAFYLCASSSPSHSNQPQHFGDGTRLSIL.

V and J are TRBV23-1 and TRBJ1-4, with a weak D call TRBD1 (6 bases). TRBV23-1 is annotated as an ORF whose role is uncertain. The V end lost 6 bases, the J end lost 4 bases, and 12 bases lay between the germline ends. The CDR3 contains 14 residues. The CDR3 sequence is CASSFGQNNEKLFF. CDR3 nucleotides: TGCGCCAGCAGCTTCGGACAGAATAATGAAAAACTGTTTTTT.